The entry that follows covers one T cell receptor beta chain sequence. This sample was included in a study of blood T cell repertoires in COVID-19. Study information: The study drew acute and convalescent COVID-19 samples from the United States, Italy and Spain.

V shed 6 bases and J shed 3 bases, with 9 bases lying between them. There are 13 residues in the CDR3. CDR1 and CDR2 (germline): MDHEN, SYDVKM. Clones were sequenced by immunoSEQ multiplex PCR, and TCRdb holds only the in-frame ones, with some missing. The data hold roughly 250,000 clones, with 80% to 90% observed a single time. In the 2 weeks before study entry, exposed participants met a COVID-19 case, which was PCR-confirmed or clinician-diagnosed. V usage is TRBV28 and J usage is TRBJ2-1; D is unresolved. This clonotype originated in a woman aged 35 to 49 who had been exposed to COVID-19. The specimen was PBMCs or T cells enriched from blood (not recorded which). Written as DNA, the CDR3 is TGTGCCAGCAGCCAAACTTTCTACAATGAGCAGTTCTTC. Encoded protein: CASSQTFYNEQFF.